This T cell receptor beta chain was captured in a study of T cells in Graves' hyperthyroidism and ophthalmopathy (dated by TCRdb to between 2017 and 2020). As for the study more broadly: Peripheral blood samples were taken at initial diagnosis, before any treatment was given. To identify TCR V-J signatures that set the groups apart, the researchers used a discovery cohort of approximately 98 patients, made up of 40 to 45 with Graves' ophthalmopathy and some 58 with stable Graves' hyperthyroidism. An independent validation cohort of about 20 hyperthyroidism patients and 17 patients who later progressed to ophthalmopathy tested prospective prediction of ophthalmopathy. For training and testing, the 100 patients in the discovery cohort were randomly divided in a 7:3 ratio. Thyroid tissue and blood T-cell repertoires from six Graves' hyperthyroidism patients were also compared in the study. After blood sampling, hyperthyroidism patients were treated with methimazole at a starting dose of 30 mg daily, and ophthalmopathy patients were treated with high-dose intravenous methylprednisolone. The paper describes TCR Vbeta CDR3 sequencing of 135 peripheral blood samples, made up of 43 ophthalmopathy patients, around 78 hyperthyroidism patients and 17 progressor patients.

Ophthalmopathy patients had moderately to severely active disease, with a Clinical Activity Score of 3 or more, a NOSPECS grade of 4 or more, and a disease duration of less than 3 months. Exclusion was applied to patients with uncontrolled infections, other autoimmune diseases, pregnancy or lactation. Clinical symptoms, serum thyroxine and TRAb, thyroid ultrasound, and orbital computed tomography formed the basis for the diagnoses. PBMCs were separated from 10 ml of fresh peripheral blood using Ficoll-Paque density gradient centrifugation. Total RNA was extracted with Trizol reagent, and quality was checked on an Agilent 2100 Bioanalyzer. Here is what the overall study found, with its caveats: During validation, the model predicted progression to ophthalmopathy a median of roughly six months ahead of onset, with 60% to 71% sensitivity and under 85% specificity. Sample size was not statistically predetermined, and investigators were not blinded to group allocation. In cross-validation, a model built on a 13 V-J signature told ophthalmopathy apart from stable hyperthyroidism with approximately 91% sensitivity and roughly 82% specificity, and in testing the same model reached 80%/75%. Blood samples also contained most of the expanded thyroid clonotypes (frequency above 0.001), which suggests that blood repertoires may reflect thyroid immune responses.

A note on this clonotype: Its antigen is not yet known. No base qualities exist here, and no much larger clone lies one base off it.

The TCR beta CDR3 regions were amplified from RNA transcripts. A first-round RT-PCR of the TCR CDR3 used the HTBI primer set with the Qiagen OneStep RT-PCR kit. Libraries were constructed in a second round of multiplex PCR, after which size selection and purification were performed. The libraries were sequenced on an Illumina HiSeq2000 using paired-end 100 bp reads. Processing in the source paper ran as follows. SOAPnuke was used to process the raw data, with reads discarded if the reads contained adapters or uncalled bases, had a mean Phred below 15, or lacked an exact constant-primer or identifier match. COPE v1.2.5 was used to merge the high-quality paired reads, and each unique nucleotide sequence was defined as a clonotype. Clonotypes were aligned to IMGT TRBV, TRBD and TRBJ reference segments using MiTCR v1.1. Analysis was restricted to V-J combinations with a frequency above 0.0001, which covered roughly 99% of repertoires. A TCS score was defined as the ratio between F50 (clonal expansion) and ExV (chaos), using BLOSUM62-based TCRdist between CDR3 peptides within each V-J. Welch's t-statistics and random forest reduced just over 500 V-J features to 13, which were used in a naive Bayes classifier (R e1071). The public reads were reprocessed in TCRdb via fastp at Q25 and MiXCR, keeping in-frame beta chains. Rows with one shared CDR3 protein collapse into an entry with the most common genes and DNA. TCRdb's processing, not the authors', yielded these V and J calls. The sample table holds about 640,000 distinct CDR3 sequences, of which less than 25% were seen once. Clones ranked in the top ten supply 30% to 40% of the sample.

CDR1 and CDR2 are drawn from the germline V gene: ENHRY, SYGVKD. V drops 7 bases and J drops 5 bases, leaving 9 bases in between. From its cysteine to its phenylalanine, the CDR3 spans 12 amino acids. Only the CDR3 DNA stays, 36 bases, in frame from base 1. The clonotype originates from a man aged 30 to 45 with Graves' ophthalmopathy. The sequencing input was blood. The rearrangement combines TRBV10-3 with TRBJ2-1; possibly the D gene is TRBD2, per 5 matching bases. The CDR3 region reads CAIIGGDNEQFF. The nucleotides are TGTGCCATCATTGGAGGAGACAATGAGCAGTTCTTC.